This T cell receptor (beta chain) was retrieved from a study of blood T cell repertoires in COVID-19. Clones were sequenced by immunoSEQ multiplex PCR, and TCRdb holds only the in-frame ones, with some missing. Of roughly 150,000 clones in the sample, about 80% are singletons; the top ten hold roughly 0.6%. Germline assignment: CDR1 KGHDR and CDR2 SFDVKD. The CDR3 runs to 16 residues. The trim removed 9 bases at V and 4 bases at J, leaving 13 bases unmatched. This clonotype was sampled from a man aged 55-75 years with acute or convalescent COVID-19. Sequencing was done on a sample of peripheral blood. The chain uses TRBV24-1 and TRBJ2-3; TRBD1 matches 9 bases. CDR3 protein: CATRNTGQGEADTQYF. CDR3 in DNA: TGTGCCACCCGAAACACGGGACAGGGCGAAGCAGATACGCAGTATTTT.